This record covers a single T cell receptor beta chain. This sample stems from a study of T cell changes during pregnancy in multiple sclerosis. Assay: immunoSEQ multiplex PCR; the TCRdb copy retains only in-frame clones and omits some. Counted here are 60,000 to 75,000 clones, more than 85% occurring once; the ten biggest clones make up approximately 0.9%. The CDR3 is made up of 16 amino acids. V lost 5 bases and J lost 0, with 14 bases in between. The germline V gene encodes CDR1 SNHLY and CDR2 FYNNEI. This sample comprised peripheral blood, obtained before pregnancy. J is TRBJ1-3 and V is TRBV2; TRBD1 might be the D (6 bases). This receptor was identified in a female donor with multiple sclerosis, enrolled in a pregnancy study. CDR3 nucleotides: TGTGCCAGCAGTCCTCGACAGGCCCCCTCTGGAAACACCATATATTTT. Translating it yields CASSPRQAPSGNTIYF.